These T cell receptor beta chains were read from a single sample in a study of cytomegalovirus exposure and HLA in healthy donors. Using immunoSEQ multiplex PCR, the repertoire was profiled, and TCRdb retains in-frame clones only, with some absent. The sample has roughly 180,000 clones, 65% to 85% seen once. Sequencing was performed on PBMCs. All receptors come from a girl between 5 and 17 years old in good health and CMV-seropositive. The CDR3 runs from the conserved cysteine through the conserved F or W. The D gene is left open where the match is weak. The size of a clone is reported for some rows only, either as once, few or many, or as a class for expanded clones.

v_call	d_call	clone_size	j_call	cdr3_aa	cdr3_nt
TRBV19	NA	once	TRBJ1-5	CASSPGGHQPQHF	TGTGCCAGTAGTCCCGGGGGACATCAGCCCCAGCATTTT
TRBV10-3	NA	NA	TRBJ2-7	CAISETNTYEQYF	TGTGCCATCAGTGAGACAAATACCTACGAGCAGTACTTC
TRBV12-2	NA	NA	TRBJ2-7	CASRLPGQWDEQYF	TGTGCAAGTCGCTTACCGGGACAGTGGGACGAGCAGTACTTC
TRBV6-1	NA	NA	TRBJ1-1	CASTLDRLNTEAFF	TGTGCCAGCACCTTAGACAGACTGAACACTGAAGCTTTCTTT
TRBV6-4	NA	NA	TRBJ2-5	CASSARAQETQYF	TGTGCCAGCAGTGCCAGGGCCCAAGAGACCCAGTACTTC
TRBV2	NA	once	TRBJ1-3	CASSAPRSGNTIYF	TGTGCCAGCAGTGCGCCCCGGTCCGGAAACACCATATATTTT
TRBV5-1	TRBD1	NA	TRBJ1-5	CASSLTGVSNNQPQHF	TGCGCCAGCAGTCTAACAGGGGTTTCGAACAATCAGCCCCAGCATTTT
TRBV5-6	TRBD1	NA	TRBJ1-2	CASSFGGGLGYTF	TGTGCCAGCAGCTTCGGAGGGGGCCTTGGCTACACCTTC
TRBV4-1	NA	NA	TRBJ2-7	CASSQPRTAAYEQYF	TGCGCCAGCAGCCAGCCCCGGACAGCCGCCTACGAGCAGTACTTC
TRBV9	NA	few	TRBJ2-1	CASSAFPRSYNEQFF	TGTGCCAGCAGCGCCTTCCCCCGCTCCTACAATGAGCAGTTCTTC
TRBV5-1	TRBD2	NA	TRBJ2-1	CASFGVGSLTHNFDEREPYNEQFF	TGCGCCAGCTTTGGGGTGGGAAGCTTGACCCATAATTTCGATGAGCGGGAGCCCTACAATGAGCAGTTCTTC
TRBV6-1	NA	NA	TRBJ2-6	CASSFRAGANVLTF	TGTGCCAGCAGTTTCCGAGCCGGGGCCAACGTCCTGACTTTC
TRBV7-2	NA	NA	TRBJ2-7	CASSLALYRESSYEQYF	TGTGCCAGCAGCTTAGCGCTTTACAGGGAGAGCTCCTACGAGCAGTACTTC
TRBV5-6	TRBD2	NA	TRBJ2-1	CASSKGLAGGANEQFF	TGTGCCAGCAGCAAGGGACTAGCGGGAGGGGCCAATGAGCAGTTCTTC
TRBV30	NA	once	TRBJ2-1	CAWSRGMAGSYNEQFF	TGTGCCTGGAGTCGAGGGATGGCGGGATCCTACAATGAGCAGTTCTTC
TRBV4-3	NA	NA	TRBJ2-6	CASSPQWPGNGANVLTF	TGCGCCAGCAGCCCCCAATGGCCGGGTAACGGGGCCAACGTCCTGACTTTC
TRBV10-1	NA	NA	TRBJ1-5	CASSVGLDQPQHF	TGCGCCAGCAGTGTCGGTTTAGATCAGCCCCAGCATTTT
TRBV5-1	TRBD1	NA	TRBJ2-7	CASSLGQGNYEQYF	TGCGCCAGCAGCTTAGGACAGGGGAATTACGAGCAGTACTTC
TRBV29-1	TRBD1	NA	TRBJ1-2	CSVVDRGGYTF	TGCAGCGTAGTCGACAGGGGTGGCTACACCTTC
TRBV13	TRBD2	NA	TRBJ2-7	CASSPASGSYEQYF	TGTGCCAGCAGTCCCGCTAGCGGCTCCTACGAGCAGTACTTC
TRBV6-5	NA	NA	TRBJ1-4	CASSPLVSREEKLFF	TGTGCCAGCAGTCCCCTTGTTAGCAGGGAAGAAAAACTGTTTTTT
TRBV9	TRBD1	few	TRBJ1-2	CASSVGQGGYTF	TGTGCCAGCAGCGTCGGACAGGGAGGCTACACCTTC
TRBV5-1	TRBD1	NA	TRBJ1-4	CASSRSDRGSNEKLFF	TGCGCCAGCAGCCGTTCTGACAGGGGGTCGAATGAAAAACTGTTTTTT
TRBV6-1	NA	NA	TRBJ2-7	CASRSEIGQTYEQYF	TGTGCCAGCCGTAGTGAGATAGGACAGACCTACGAGCAGTACTTC
TRBV5-1	NA	NA	TRBJ2-5	CASSFRGQETQYF	TGCGCCAGCAGCTTCAGGGGACAAGAGACCCAGTACTTC
TRBV6-5	TRBD1	NA	TRBJ1-2	CASSYPGQGITTF	TGTGCCAGCAGTTACCCAGGACAGGGTATTACGACCTTC
TRBV30	NA	NA	TRBJ1-1	CAWSKRGNTEAFF	TGTGCCTGGAGTAAGCGGGGGAACACTGAAGCTTTCTTT
TRBV27	TRBD1	NA	TRBJ2-7	CASSLWGTGRAYEQYF	TGTGCCAGCAGTTTATGGGGGACAGGGAGAGCCTACGAGCAGTACTTC
TRBV25-1	TRBD2	NA	TRBJ2-1	CASSEFGTGTSGFNEQFF	TGTGCCAGCAGTGAATTCGGGACCGGGACTAGCGGATTCAATGAGCAGTTCTTC
TRBV5-1	NA	NA	TRBJ1-2	CASSSWTAGRRGGYTF	TGCGCCAGCAGCTCGTGGACAGCTGGGCGTAGGGGGGGCTACACCTTC
TRBV5-8	TRBD2	NA	TRBJ2-2	CASSLWLREVITGELFF	TGTGCCAGCAGCTTGTGGTTGCGGGAGGTTATCACCGGGGAGCTGTTTTTT
TRBV7-8	NA	NA	TRBJ2-7	CASSPPEAGTYEQYF	TGTGCCAGCAGCCCCCCGGAGGCGGGCACCTACGAGCAGTACTTC
TRBV5-1	NA	NA	TRBJ2-3	CASSLEVLPSTDTQYF	TGCGCCAGCAGCTTGGAGGTACTACCTTCCACAGATACGCAGTATTTT
TRBV5-4	NA	NA	TRBJ2-2	CASSPWRTGELFF	TGTGCCAGCAGCCCGTGGAGGACCGGGGAGCTGTTTTTT
TRBV5-4	NA	once	TRBJ2-2	CASSYMGGTGELFF	TGTGCCAGCAGCTATATGGGGGGCACCGGGGAGCTGTTTTTT
TRBV5-5	TRBD1	NA	TRBJ1-2	CASSFTGGSNYGYTF	TGTGCCAGCAGTTTTACAGGGGGCAGCAACTATGGCTACACCTTC
TRBV7-2	NA	few	TRBJ2-5	CASSPLPNTGWGKTQYF	TGTGCCAGCAGCCCACTACCAAATACGGGGTGGGGTAAGACCCAGTACTTC
TRBV11-2	NA	NA	TRBJ2-2	CASSLDLLRWTGELFF	TGTGCCAGCAGCTTAGATCTCCTGAGATGGACCGGGGAGCTGTTTTTT
TRBV2	NA	NA	TRBJ2-1	CASSLPLALEQFF	TGTGCCAGCAGTCTACCACTAGCACTTGAGCAGTTCTTC
TRBV29-1	NA	NA	TRBJ1-1	CSVDETGNTEAFF	TGCAGCGTTGATGAGACAGGGAACACTGAAGCTTTCTTT
TRBV12-5	NA	NA	TRBJ1-2	CASGFEGGSQGMSYTF	TGTGCTAGTGGTTTCGAAGGCGGGTCCCAAGGAATGAGCTACACCTTC
TRBV7-6	NA	once	TRBJ1-5	CASSLEVSNQPQHF	TGTGCCAGCAGCTTGGAGGTTAGCAATCAGCCCCAGCATTTT
TRBV7-3	TRBD1	few	TRBJ2-5	CASSLGTGEETQYF	TGTGCCAGCAGCCTTGGGACAGGGGAAGAGACCCAGTACTTC
TRBV5-6	TRBD2	NA	TRBJ2-1	CASSSYSGSTYNEQFF	TGTGCCAGCAGCTCATATAGCGGGAGCACCTACAATGAGCAGTTCTTC
TRBV27	NA	NA	TRBJ2-1	CASSLRESYNEQFF	TGTGCCAGCAGTTTGCGAGAGTCCTACAATGAGCAGTTCTTC
TRBV6-5	TRBD1	NA	TRBJ1-4	CATARTGFIGEKLFF	TGTGCCACCGCACGGACAGGGTTTATTGGCGAAAAACTGTTTTTT
TRBV5-4	TRBD1	NA	TRBJ2-2	CASSPGQGNTGELFF	TGTGCCAGCAGCCCGGGACAGGGGAACACCGGGGAGCTGTTTTTT
TRBV7-3	TRBD2	NA	TRBJ2-1	CASSLEALVGRAQDEQFF	TGTGCCAGCAGCCTAGAGGCCCTGGTCGGGAGGGCGCAGGATGAGCAGTTCTTC
TRBV6-5	TRBD1	NA	TRBJ2-1	CASRLGTGHEQFF	TGTGCCAGCAGACTCGGGACAGGCCATGAGCAGTTCTTC
TRBV7-2	NA	NA	TRBJ2-3	CASSLEDPAIWTDTQYF	TGTGCCAGCAGCTTAGAGGATCCAGCGATTTGGACAGATACGCAGTATTTT
TRBV27	NA	few	TRBJ2-5	CASSLERGIETQYF	TGTGCCAGCAGTTTAGAGAGGGGGATCGAGACCCAGTACTTC
TRBV5-1	NA	NA	TRBJ2-1	CASSLSSENNEQFF	TGCGCCAGCAGCTTGAGTTCCGAGAATAATGAGCAGTTCTTC
TRBV5-1	TRBD2	once	TRBJ2-5	CASSPGTSAQETQYF	TGCGCCAGCAGCCCGGGGACTAGCGCCCAAGAGACCCAGTACTTC